These 4 T cell receptor beta chains were sequenced from one sample in a study of blood T cell repertoires in COVID-19. Produced via immunoSEQ multiplex PCR; TCRdb's table is partial and in-frame only. The table has 310,000 or so clones, roughly 88% seen once. Sample: peripheral blood. These receptors all stem from a woman between 50 and 59 years old with acute or convalescent COVID-19.

The V and J genes are TRBV5-5 and TRBJ2-5, with 8 bases matching TRBD1. This CDR3 has 14 residues. With V trimmed by 4 bases and J by 5 bases, 7 bases remained unmatched. Germline values: CDR1 SGHKS, CDR2 YYEKEE (reference sequence). CDR3 nucleotides: TGTGCCAGCAGCCCCGGACAGGGTAGGGAGACCCAGTACTTC. Amino acid sequence: CASSPGQGRETQYF.

The gene calls are TRBV20-1 and TRBJ2-1; maybe TRBD1 (5 bases). Trimming stripped 3 bases from V and 8 bases from J, with 5 bases between. In germline, CDR1 is DFQATT, CDR2 SNEGSKA (reference sequence). CDR3 length: 10 amino acids. The CDR3 here is CSARGHEQFF. DNA for the CDR3: TGCAGTGCTAGGGGGCATGAGCAGTTCTTC.

The rearrangement uses TRBV15 and TRBJ1-4; D gene uncertain. CDR1 is LNHNV and CDR2 is YYDKDF in the germline V gene (reference sequence). This CDR3 comprises 16 residues. Trimming removed 1 base from V and 3 bases from J, with 12 bases in between. The CDR3 sequence: CATSRVLGLSNEKLFF. CDR3 nucleotide sequence: TGTGCCACCAGCAGAGTTCTCGGGTTGTCTAATGAAAAACTGTTTTTT.

The chain is built from TRBV5-5 and TRBJ2-7; D perhaps matches TRBD1 (6 bases). Trimming took off 1 base at V and 3 bases at J, with 14 bases between the two ends. CDR1 and CDR2 (germline): SGHKS, YYEKEE (reference sequence). This CDR3 comprises 15 residues. CDR3 DNA: TGTGCCAGCAGCTTGACCGCCAGGGGAGTCTACGAGCAGTACTTC. This gives the protein CASSLTARGVYEQYF.